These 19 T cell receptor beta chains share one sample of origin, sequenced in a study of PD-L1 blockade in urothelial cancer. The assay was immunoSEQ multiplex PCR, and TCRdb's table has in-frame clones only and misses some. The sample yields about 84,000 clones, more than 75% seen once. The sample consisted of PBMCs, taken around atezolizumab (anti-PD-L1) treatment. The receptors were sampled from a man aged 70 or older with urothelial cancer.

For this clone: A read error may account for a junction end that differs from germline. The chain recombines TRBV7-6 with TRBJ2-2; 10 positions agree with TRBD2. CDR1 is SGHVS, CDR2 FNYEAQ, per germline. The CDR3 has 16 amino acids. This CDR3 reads CASSLRSGGNAGELFF. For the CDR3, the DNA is TGTGCCAGCAGCTTACGTAGCGGGGGGAACGCCGGGGAGCTGTTTTTT.

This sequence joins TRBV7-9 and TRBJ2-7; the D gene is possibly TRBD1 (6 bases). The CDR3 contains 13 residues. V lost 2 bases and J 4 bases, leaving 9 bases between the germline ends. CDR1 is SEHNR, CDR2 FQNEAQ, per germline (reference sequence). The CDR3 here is CASSLYRAYEQYF. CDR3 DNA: TGTGCCAGCAGCTTATACAGGGCTTACGAGCAGTACTTC.

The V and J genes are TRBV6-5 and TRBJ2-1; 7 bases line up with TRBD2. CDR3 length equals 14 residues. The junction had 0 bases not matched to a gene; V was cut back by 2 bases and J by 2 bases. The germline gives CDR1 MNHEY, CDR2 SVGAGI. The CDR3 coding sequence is TGTGCCAGCAGTTACGGGGGGGCCTACAATGAGCAGTTCTTC. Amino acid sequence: CASSYGGAYNEQFF.

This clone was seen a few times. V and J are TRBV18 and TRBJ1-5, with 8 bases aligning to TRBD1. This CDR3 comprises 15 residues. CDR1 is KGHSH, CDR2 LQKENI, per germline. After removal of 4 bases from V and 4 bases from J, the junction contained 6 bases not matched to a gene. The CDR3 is CASSRTGGYNQPQHF. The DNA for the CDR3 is TGTGCCAGCTCACGCACAGGGGGATATAATCAGCCCCAGCATTTT.

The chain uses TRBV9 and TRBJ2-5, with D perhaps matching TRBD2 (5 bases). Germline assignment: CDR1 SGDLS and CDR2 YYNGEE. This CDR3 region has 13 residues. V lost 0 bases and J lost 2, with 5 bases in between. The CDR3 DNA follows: TGTGCCAGCAGCGTAGGGAGGCAAGAGACCCAGTACTTC. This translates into CASSVGRQETQYF. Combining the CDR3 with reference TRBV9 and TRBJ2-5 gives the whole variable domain DSGVTQTPKHLITATGQRVTLRCSPRSGDLSVYWYQQSLDQGLQFLIQYYNGEERAKGNILERFSAQQFPDLHSELNLSSLELGDSALYFCASSVGRQETQYFGPGTRLLVL.

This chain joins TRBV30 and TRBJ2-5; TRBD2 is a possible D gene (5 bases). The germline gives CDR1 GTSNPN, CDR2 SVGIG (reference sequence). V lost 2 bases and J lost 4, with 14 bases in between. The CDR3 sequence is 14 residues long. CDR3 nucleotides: TGTGCCTGGAGTCCCTTGAGAGGAGGAGAGACCCAGTACTTC. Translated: CAWSPLRGGETQYF. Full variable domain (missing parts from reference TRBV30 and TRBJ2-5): SQTIHQWPATLVQPVGSPLSLECTVEGTSNPNLYWYRQAAGRGLQLLFYSVGIGQISSEVPQNLSASRPQDRQFILSSKKLLLSDSGFYLCAWSPLRGGETQYFGPGTRLLVL.

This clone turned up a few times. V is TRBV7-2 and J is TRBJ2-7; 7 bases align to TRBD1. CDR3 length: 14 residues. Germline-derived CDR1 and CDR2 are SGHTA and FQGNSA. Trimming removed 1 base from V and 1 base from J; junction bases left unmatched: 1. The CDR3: CASSLGDSSYEQYF. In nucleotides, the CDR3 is TGTGCCAGCAGCTTAGGGGACAGTTCCTACGAGCAGTACTTC. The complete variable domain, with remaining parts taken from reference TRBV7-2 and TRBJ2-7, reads GAGVSQSPSNKVTEKGKDVELRCDPISGHTALYWYRQSLGQGLEFLIYFQGNSAPDKSGLPSDRFSAERTGGSVSTLTIQRTQQEDSAVYLCASSLGDSSYEQYFGPGTRLTVT.

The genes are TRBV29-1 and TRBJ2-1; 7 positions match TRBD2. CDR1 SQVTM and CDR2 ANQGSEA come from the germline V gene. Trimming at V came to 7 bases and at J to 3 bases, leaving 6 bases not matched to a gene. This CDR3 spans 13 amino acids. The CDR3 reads CSGTGLNYNEQFF. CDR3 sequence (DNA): TGCAGCGGGACGGGACTAAACTACAATGAGCAGTTCTTC.

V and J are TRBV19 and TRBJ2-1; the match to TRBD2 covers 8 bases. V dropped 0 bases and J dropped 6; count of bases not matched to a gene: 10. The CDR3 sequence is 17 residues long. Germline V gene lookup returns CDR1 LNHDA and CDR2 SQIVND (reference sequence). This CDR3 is CASSIDQLAGWRNEQFF. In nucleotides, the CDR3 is TGTGCCAGTAGTATAGATCAGCTAGCGGGTTGGCGCAATGAGCAGTTCTTC.

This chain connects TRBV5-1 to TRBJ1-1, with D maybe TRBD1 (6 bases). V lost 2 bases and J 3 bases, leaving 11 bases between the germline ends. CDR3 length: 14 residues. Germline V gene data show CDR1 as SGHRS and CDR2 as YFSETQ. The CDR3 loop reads CASSLGGADTEAFF. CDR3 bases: TGCGCCAGCAGCTTAGGGGGGGCCGACACTGAAGCTTTCTTT.

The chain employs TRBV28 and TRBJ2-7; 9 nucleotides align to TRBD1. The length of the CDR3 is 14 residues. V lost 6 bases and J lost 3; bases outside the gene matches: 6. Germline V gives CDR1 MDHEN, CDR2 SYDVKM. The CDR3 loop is CASRGTGSSYEQYF. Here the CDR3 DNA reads TGTGCCAGCAGGGGGACAGGGTCAAGCTACGAGCAGTACTTC.

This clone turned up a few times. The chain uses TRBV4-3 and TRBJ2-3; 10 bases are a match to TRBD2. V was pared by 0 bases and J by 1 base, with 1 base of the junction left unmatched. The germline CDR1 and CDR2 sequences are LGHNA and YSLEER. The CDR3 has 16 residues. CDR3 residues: CASSQDLAGGTDTQYF. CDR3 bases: TGCGCCAGCAGCCAAGATCTAGCGGGAGGCACAGATACGCAGTATTTT.

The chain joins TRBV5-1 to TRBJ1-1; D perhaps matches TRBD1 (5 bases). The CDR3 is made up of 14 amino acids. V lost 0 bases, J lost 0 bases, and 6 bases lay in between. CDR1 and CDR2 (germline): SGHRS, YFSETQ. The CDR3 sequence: CASSLGQMNTEAFF. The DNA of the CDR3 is TGCGCCAGCAGCTTGGGACAGATGAACACTGAAGCTTTCTTT.

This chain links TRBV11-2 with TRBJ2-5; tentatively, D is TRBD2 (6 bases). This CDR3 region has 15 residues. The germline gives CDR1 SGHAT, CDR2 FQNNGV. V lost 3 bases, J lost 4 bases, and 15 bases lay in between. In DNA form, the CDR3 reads TGTGCCAGCAGCTTGAGGGCGGTGGAGGGAGAGACCCAGTACTTC. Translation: CASSLRAVEGETQYF.

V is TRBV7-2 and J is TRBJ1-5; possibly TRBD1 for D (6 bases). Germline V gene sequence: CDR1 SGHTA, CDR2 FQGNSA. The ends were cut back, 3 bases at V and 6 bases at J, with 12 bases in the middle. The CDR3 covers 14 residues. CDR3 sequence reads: CASSFLQGGQPQHF. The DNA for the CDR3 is TGTGCCAGCAGCTTTCTACAGGGCGGTCAGCCCCAGCATTTT.

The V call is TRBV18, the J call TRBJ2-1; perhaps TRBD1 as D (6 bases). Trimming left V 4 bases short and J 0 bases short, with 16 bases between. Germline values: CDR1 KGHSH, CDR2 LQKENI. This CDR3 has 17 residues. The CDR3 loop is CASSHRQARSSYNEQFF. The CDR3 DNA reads TGTGCCAGCTCACATAGACAGGCTCGAAGCTCCTACAATGAGCAGTTCTTC. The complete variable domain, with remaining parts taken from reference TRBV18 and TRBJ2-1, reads NAGVMQNPRHLVRRRGQEARLRCSPMKGHSHVYWYRQLPEEGLKFMVYLQKENIIDESGMPKERFSAEFPKEGPSILRIQQVVRGDSAAYFCASSHRQARSSYNEQFFGPGTRLTVL.

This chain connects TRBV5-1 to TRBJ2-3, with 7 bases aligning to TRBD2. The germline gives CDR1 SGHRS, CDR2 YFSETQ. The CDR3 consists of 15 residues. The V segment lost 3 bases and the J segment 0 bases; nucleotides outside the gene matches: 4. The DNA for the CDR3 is TGCGCCAGCAGCTCACTAGCGCCCAGCACAGATACGCAGTATTTT. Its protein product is CASSSLAPSTDTQYF.

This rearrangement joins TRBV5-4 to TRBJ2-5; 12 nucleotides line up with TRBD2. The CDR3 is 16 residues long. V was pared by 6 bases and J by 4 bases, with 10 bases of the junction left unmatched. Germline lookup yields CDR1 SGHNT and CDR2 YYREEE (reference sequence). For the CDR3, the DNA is TGTGCCAGCACCGCCCAGACTAGCGGGAGAGGAGAGACCCAGTACTTC. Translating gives CASTAQTSGRGETQYF. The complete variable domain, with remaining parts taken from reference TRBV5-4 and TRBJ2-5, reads ETGVTQSPTHLIKTRGQQVTLRCSSQSGHNTVSWYQQALGQGPQFIFQYYREEENGRGNFPPRFSGLQFPNYSSELNVNALELDDSALYLCASTAQTSGRGETQYFGPGTRLLVL.

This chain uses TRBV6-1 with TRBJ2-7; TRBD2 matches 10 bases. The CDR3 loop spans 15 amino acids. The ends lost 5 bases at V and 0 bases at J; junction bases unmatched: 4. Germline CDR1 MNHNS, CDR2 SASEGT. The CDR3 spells CASSSLAGSSYEQYF. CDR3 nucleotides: TGTGCCAGCAGTTCACTAGCGGGGAGCTCCTACGAGCAGTACTTC.